The rows below give T cell receptor beta chains drawn from one sample of a study of blood T cell repertoires in COVID-19. The protocol was immunoSEQ multiplex PCR, while the TCRdb copy is restricted to in-frame clones and leaves out a portion. The repertoire holds around 140,000 clones, with over 80% as singletons. The sample comprised peripheral blood. The receptors were sampled from a woman aged 45-59 years with acute or convalescent COVID-19. CDR3s include the opening cysteine and the closing phenylalanine or tryptophan. Each record gives: clone size, D gene, J gene, V gene, CDR3 DNA, CDR3 protein. A D gene is named only where the DNA matches it firmly. Some rows mark clone size as missing; the rest say once, few, many or name a class of expanded clone.

clone size: -; D gene: -; J gene: TRBJ1-2; V gene: TRBV6-5; CDR3 DNA: TGTGCCAGCAGTACCTCCTTTCGAGGGAAGGGCTACACCTTC; CDR3 protein: CASSTSFRGKGYTF
clone size: once; D gene: TRBD1; J gene: TRBJ2-5; V gene: TRBV29-1; CDR3 DNA: TGCAGCGTCAAACAGGGGAGAGAGACCCAGTACTTC; CDR3 protein: CSVKQGRETQYF
clone size: -; D gene: TRBD1; J gene: TRBJ2-1; V gene: TRBV5-1; CDR3 DNA: TGCGCCAGCAGCTCCTCAGGGACAGGGCTGGACAATGAGCAGTTCTTC; CDR3 protein: CASSSSGTGLDNEQFF
clone size: once; D gene: TRBD2; J gene: TRBJ2-3; V gene: TRBV7-9; CDR3 DNA: TGTGCCAGCAGCTTATTTATAGCGGGAGTGATAGATACGCAGTATTTT; CDR3 protein: CASSLFIAGVIDTQYF
clone size: once; D gene: -; J gene: TRBJ1-6; V gene: TRBV2; CDR3 DNA: TGTGCCAGCAGTGGGTCAGGGCTTAATTCACCCCTCCACTTT; CDR3 protein: CASSGSGLNSPLHF
clone size: -; D gene: -; J gene: TRBJ1-6; V gene: TRBV28; CDR3 DNA: TGTGCCAGCAGTTTGTTGGCAGGCGATTCACCCCTCCACTTT; CDR3 protein: CASSLLAGDSPLHF
clone size: few; D gene: -; J gene: TRBJ1-4; V gene: TRBV18; CDR3 DNA: TGTGCCAGCTCACCCCCTAGCGGTGAAAAACTGTTTTTT; CDR3 protein: CASSPPSGEKLFF
clone size: -; D gene: -; J gene: TRBJ1-3; V gene: TRBV10-1; CDR3 DNA: TGCGCCAGCAGCGGACAGTCTGGAAACACCATATATTTT; CDR3 protein: CASSGQSGNTIYF
clone size: -; D gene: -; J gene: TRBJ1-5; V gene: TRBV19; CDR3 DNA: TGTGCCAGTAATGGAATTGGGGCAGGGGATCAGCCCCAGCATTTT; CDR3 protein: CASNGIGAGDQPQHF
clone size: -; D gene: -; J gene: TRBJ2-5; V gene: TRBV7-9; CDR3 DNA: TGTGCCAGCAGCTTAGAGCCGGGGATGGGAGAGACCCAGTACTTC; CDR3 protein: CASSLEPGMGETQYF
clone size: -; D gene: -; J gene: TRBJ2-3; V gene: TRBV19; CDR3 DNA: TGTGCCAGTAGTATGGGGGAGGCTGGGGCAGATACGCAGTATTTT; CDR3 protein: CASSMGEAGADTQYF
clone size: -; D gene: -; J gene: TRBJ2-4; V gene: TRBV7-9; CDR3 DNA: TGTGCCAGCAGCCGTCCCAGCGGAAACATTCAGTACTTC; CDR3 protein: CASSRPSGNIQYF
clone size: -; D gene: TRBD1; J gene: TRBJ1-5; V gene: TRBV6-5; CDR3 DNA: TGTGCCAGCAGACAGACAGGGAGTAGCAATCAGCCCCAGCATTTT; CDR3 protein: CASRQTGSSNQPQHF
clone size: once; D gene: TRBD1; J gene: TRBJ1-2; V gene: TRBV6-4; CDR3 DNA: TGTGCCAGCAGTGCGGAAGGGGGCTTCAACTATGGCTACACCTTC; CDR3 protein: CASSAEGGFNYGYTF
clone size: -; D gene: TRBD1; J gene: TRBJ1-2; V gene: TRBV3-1/TRBV3-2; CDR3 DNA: TGTGCCAGCAGCCAGGCGGGACAGGTGGGCTACACCTTC; CDR3 protein: CASSQAGQVGYTF
clone size: -; D gene: TRBD2; J gene: TRBJ2-1; V gene: TRBV3-1/TRBV3-2; CDR3 DNA: TGTGCCAGCAGCCTTTATGGGGGCGGGAGGAGTTACAATGAGCAGTTCTTC; CDR3 protein: CASSLYGGGRSYNEQFF
clone size: once; D gene: -; J gene: TRBJ1-2; V gene: TRBV6-6; CDR3 DNA: TGCCTCACGTGGGGCCAGGACCTCGGCAACTATGGCTACACCTTC; CDR3 protein: CLTWGQDLGNYGYTF
clone size: few; D gene: -; J gene: TRBJ2-4; V gene: TRBV18; CDR3 DNA: TGTGCCAGCTCACCAATAGTCTCACAGGGTAGGGCCAAAAACATTCAGTACTTC; CDR3 protein: CASSPIVSQGRAKNIQYF
clone size: few; D gene: -; J gene: TRBJ1-2; V gene: TRBV28; CDR3 DNA: TGTGCCAGCGGCTCTCCAGGAAGCTATGGCTACACCTTC; CDR3 protein: CASGSPGSYGYTF
clone size: -; D gene: -; J gene: TRBJ2-7; V gene: TRBV5-4; CDR3 DNA: TGTGCCAGCAGCTTGGTGGACCCTGCGGGCGAGCAGTACTTC; CDR3 protein: CASSLVDPAGEQYF
clone size: -; D gene: -; J gene: TRBJ2-3; V gene: TRBV7-8; CDR3 DNA: TGTGCCAGCAGCCTAATGGCGGGCACAGATACGCAGTATTTT; CDR3 protein: CASSLMAGTDTQYF
clone size: -; D gene: TRBD2; J gene: TRBJ2-7; V gene: TRBV6-6; CDR3 DNA: TGTGCCAGCAGTTACACTAGCGGGAAGCACGAGCAGTACTTC; CDR3 protein: CASSYTSGKHEQYF
clone size: -; D gene: -; J gene: TRBJ2-2; V gene: TRBV5-8; CDR3 DNA: TGTGCCAGCAGCCGCCTTAGAACCGGGGAGCTGTTTTTT; CDR3 protein: CASSRLRTGELFF
clone size: -; D gene: TRBD2; J gene: TRBJ2-5; V gene: TRBV18; CDR3 DNA: TGTGCCAGCTCACCAATAGCGGGGGGAAACCAAGAGACCCAGTACTTC; CDR3 protein: CASSPIAGGNQETQYF
clone size: -; D gene: -; J gene: TRBJ1-2; V gene: TRBV15; CDR3 DNA: TGTGCCACCAGCAGAGATCGGGGGAACTATGGCTACACCTTC; CDR3 protein: CATSRDRGNYGYTF
clone size: -; D gene: -; J gene: TRBJ1-1; V gene: TRBV5-1; CDR3 DNA: TGCGCCAGCAGCTTGGAAGGCGGGAACACTGAAGCTTTCTTT; CDR3 protein: CASSLEGGNTEAFF
clone size: -; D gene: TRBD1; J gene: TRBJ1-6; V gene: TRBV30; CDR3 DNA: TGTGCCTGGACCGGGACAGGGAGTTCACCCCTCCACTTT; CDR3 protein: CAWTGTGSSPLHF
clone size: few; D gene: TRBD2; J gene: TRBJ2-1; V gene: TRBV30; CDR3 DNA: TGTGCCTGGAGTGTACGTAGCGGGGGCGAAAATGAGCAGTTCTTC; CDR3 protein: CAWSVRSGGENEQFF
clone size: -; D gene: -; J gene: TRBJ1-2; V gene: TRBV10-3; CDR3 DNA: TGTGCCATCAGTGAGTCCACAGAAAACTATGGCTACACCTTC; CDR3 protein: CAISESTENYGYTF
clone size: -; D gene: -; J gene: TRBJ1-6; V gene: TRBV23-1; CDR3 DNA: TGCGCCAGCCTAGGGGAGGGTTTTCGGACCTATAATTCACCCCTCCACTTT; CDR3 protein: CASLGEGFRTYNSPLHF
clone size: -; D gene: TRBD2; J gene: TRBJ2-7; V gene: TRBV25-1; CDR3 DNA: TGTGCCAGCAGTGATACTAGCGGGAATTTCTACGAGCAGTACTTC; CDR3 protein: CASSDTSGNFYEQYF
clone size: -; D gene: TRBD1; J gene: TRBJ1-5; V gene: TRBV19; CDR3 DNA: TGTGCCAATCCGCGGGGGGGGGATCGACAGGGCTGCAATCAGCCCCAGCATTTT; CDR3 protein: CANPRGGDRQGCNQPQHF
clone size: -; D gene: -; J gene: TRBJ2-2; V gene: TRBV9; CDR3 DNA: TGTGCCAGCAGCCCCCGACAGTCACCGAACACCGGGGAGCTGTTTTTT; CDR3 protein: CASSPRQSPNTGELFF